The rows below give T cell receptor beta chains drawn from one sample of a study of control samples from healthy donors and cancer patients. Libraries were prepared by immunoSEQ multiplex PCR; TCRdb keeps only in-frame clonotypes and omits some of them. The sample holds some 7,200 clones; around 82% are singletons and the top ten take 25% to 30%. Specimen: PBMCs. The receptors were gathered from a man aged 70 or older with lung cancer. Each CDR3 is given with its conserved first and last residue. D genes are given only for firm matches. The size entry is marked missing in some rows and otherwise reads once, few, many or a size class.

CASSQAGGSNTEAFF	TGCGCCAGCAGCCAAGCCGGGGGATCGAACACTGAAGCTTTCTTT	TRBJ1-1	TRBV4-1	.	few
CASSPSGGGNQPQHF	TGTGCCAGCTCACCGTCGGGGGGGGGCAATCAGCCCCAGCATTTT	TRBJ1-5	TRBV18	.	.
CASSQDITGGDEQFF	TGTGCCAGCAGCCAAGATATAACGGGAGGTGATGAGCAGTTCTTC	TRBJ2-1	TRBV3-1/TRBV3-2	TRBD2	.
CASSLVGRRATNEKLFF	TGTGCCAGCAGCTTAGTGGGCAGGCGAGCAACTAATGAAAAACTGTTTTTT	TRBJ1-4	TRBV7-2	.	.
CASSLRGQGSGYTF	TGTGCCAGCAGTTTAAGAGGACAGGGCTCTGGCTACACCTTC	TRBJ1-2	TRBV28	TRBD1	.
CSVAENTNYGYTF	TGCAGCGTTGCAGAGAATACTAACTATGGCTACACCTTC	TRBJ1-2	TRBV29-1	.	.
CASSLNSLAGVNEQFF	TGTGCCAGCAGTTTGAATTCACTAGCGGGAGTCAATGAGCAGTTCTTC	TRBJ2-1	TRBV27	TRBD2	.
CASSVDGTVRYEQYF	TGCGCCAGCAGCGTGGATGGGACTGTAAGATACGAGCAGTACTTC	TRBJ2-7	TRBV5-1	.	.
CASSYSGTAEAFF	TGTGCCAGCAGTTACTCAGGGACAGCCGAAGCTTTCTTT	TRBJ1-1	TRBV6-6	TRBD1	few
CASSVRGAAKNIQYF	TGTGCCAGCAGCGTACGGGGCGCAGCCAAAAACATTCAGTACTTC	TRBJ2-4	TRBV9	.	.
CASSLALGGPSGNTIYF	TGTGCCAGCAGCTTAGCTCTGGGGGGTCCCTCTGGAAACACCATATATTTT	TRBJ1-3	TRBV7-6	.	once
CASSVTDTQYF	TGTGCCAGCAGCGTTACAGATACGCAGTATTTT	TRBJ2-3	TRBV5-6	.	few
CAWSISDIAKNIQYF	TGTGCCTGGAGTATTAGTGATATAGCCAAAAACATTCAGTACTTC	TRBJ2-4	TRBV30	.	large
CASSEADTQYF	TGCGCCAGCAGTGAGGCAGATACGCAGTATTTT	TRBJ2-3	TRBV10-2	.	.
CASSLVSGSEQYF	TGTGCCAGCAGCTTAGTATCGGGGAGCGAGCAGTACTTC	TRBJ2-7	TRBV7-8	.	.
CASSRIRSSGNTIYF	TGTGCCTCAAGCCGGATACGAAGCTCTGGAAACACCATATATTTT	TRBJ1-3	TRBV19	.	.
CAWTGTPNTEAFF	TGTGCCTGGACCGGGACCCCCAACACTGAAGCTTTCTTT	TRBJ1-1	TRBV30	.	.
CASSLWEPLQGANEKLFF	TGTGCCAGCAGTTTATGGGAGCCCTTACAGGGGGCTAATGAAAAACTGTTTTTT	TRBJ1-4	TRBV28	TRBD1	.
CAWSSDLYEQYF	TGTGCCTGGAGCTCGGACCTCTACGAGCAGTACTTC	TRBJ2-7	TRBV30	.	.
CASSDRGGGNSPLHF	TGTGCCAGCAGTGACAGGGGCGGCGGAAATTCACCCCTCCACTTT	TRBJ1-6	TRBV6-1	.	.
CASRTAGAGELFF	TGTGCCAGCAGAACCGCCGGTGCCGGGGAGCTGTTTTTT	TRBJ2-2	TRBV14	.	once
CASSPLTSGSYEQYF	TGTGCCAGTAGTCCCTTGACTAGCGGCTCCTACGAGCAGTACTTC	TRBJ2-7	TRBV19	TRBD2	.
CASSVGSWARTQETQYF	TGTGCCAGCAGCGTGGGGTCTTGGGCTCGGACGCAAGAGACCCAGTACTTC	TRBJ2-5	TRBV9	.	.
CASSSTSGDANEQFF	TGTGCCAGCAGCTCTACTAGCGGGGATGCCAATGAGCAGTTCTTC	TRBJ2-1	TRBV6-4	TRBD2	few
CASSQDLTGGGLAGSGETQYF	TGCGCCAGCAGCCAGGACCTGACAGGGGGGGGACTAGCGGGTTCTGGAGAGACCCAGTACTTC	TRBJ2-5	TRBV4-3	TRBD2	.
CAISMGTGNTIYF	TGTGCCATCAGTATGGGAACAGGAAACACCATATATTTT	TRBJ1-3	TRBV10-3	.	.
CASSFISTDNEQFF	TGTGCCAGCAGCTTTATCTCGACTGACAATGAGCAGTTCTTC	TRBJ2-1	TRBV7-8	.	.
CASSFVGPNTGELFF	TGTGCCAGCAGCTTCGTGGGACCGAACACCGGGGAGCTGTTTTTT	TRBJ2-2	TRBV11-2	.	once
CASSLLAGVSYNEQFF	TGTGCCAGCAGCTTACTAGCGGGAGTATCCTACAATGAGCAGTTCTTC	TRBJ2-1	TRBV7-9	TRBD2	.
CASSFLLQHAYNEQFF	TGTGCCAGCTCATTCCTTTTGCAGCACGCCTACAATGAGCAGTTCTTC	TRBJ2-1	TRBV18	.	.
CASSFGDYEQYF	TGTGCCAGCAGCTTCGGGGACTACGAGCAGTACTTC	TRBJ2-7	TRBV7-9	.	once
CASSQDGLAKNIQYF	TGCGCCAGCAGCCAAGATGGGCTAGCCAAAAACATTCAGTACTTC	TRBJ2-4	TRBV4-3	.	.
CASSDRGQGNEKLFF	TGTGCCAGCAGTGATAGGGGACAGGGTAATGAAAAACTGTTTTTT	TRBJ1-4	TRBV2	TRBD1	.
CATSQRQRGNQETQYF	TGTGCCACCAGTCAGAGACAGAGAGGTAACCAAGAGACCCAGTACTTC	TRBJ2-5	TRBV15	.	.
CAISESTVFFQETQYF	TGTGCCATCAGTGAGTCAACAGTCTTTTTCCAAGAGACCCAGTACTTC	TRBJ2-5	TRBV10-3	.	.
CSVGKGTGVQETQYF	TGCAGCGTCGGTAAAGGGACAGGAGTTCAAGAGACCCAGTACTTC	TRBJ2-5	TRBV29-1	TRBD1	.
CASSALSSGRAGGELFF	TGCGCCAGCAGCGCCCTGTCTAGCGGGAGGGCCGGCGGGGAGCTGTTTTTT	TRBJ2-2	TRBV5-1	TRBD2	.
CASRLGQGPSYEQYF	TGTGCCAGCAGACTCGGACAGGGGCCTTCCTACGAGCAGTACTTC	TRBJ2-7	TRBV7-8	TRBD1	medium-sized
CASSLFAATSAHNEQFF	TGTGCCAGCAGCTTATTCGCTGCGACTAGCGCACACAATGAGCAGTTCTTC	TRBJ2-1	TRBV7-8	TRBD2	once
CATSRLGQGLSNYGYTF	TGTGCCACCAGCCGCCTGGGACAGGGTCTTTCAAACTATGGCTACACCTTC	TRBJ1-2	TRBV15	TRBD1	.
CASTLDSSYEQYF	TGTGCCAGCACCCTGGACAGCTCCTACGAGCAGTACTTC	TRBJ2-7	TRBV28	.	.
CASGHSLGHGYTF	TGTGCCAGCGGACACTCCCTGGGGCATGGCTACACCTTC	TRBJ1-2	TRBV27	.	few
CASSQRGPYNEQFF	TGTGCCAGCAGCCAACGGGGCCCTTACAATGAGCAGTTCTTC	TRBJ2-1	TRBV14	.	.
CASRGGSTDTQYF	TGCGCCAGCAGAGGGGGGAGCACAGATACGCAGTATTTT	TRBJ2-3	TRBV5-1	.	.
CAWRMGLAAYNEQFF	TGTGCCTGGAGAATGGGACTAGCGGCCTACAATGAGCAGTTCTTC	TRBJ2-1	TRBV30	TRBD2	.
CASSPLTGDTEAFF	TGTGCCAGCTCACCACTGACAGGGGACACTGAAGCTTTCTTT	TRBJ1-1	TRBV18	TRBD1	few
CASRTGGRTLSSQETQYF	TGTGCCAGCAGGACGGGGGGGCGGACCCTATCGTCTCAAGAGACCCAGTACTTC	TRBJ2-5	TRBV7-8	TRBD2	.
CASSVGGYKGSPLHF	TGTGCCAGCAGCGTAGGGGGGTACAAAGGGTCACCCCTCCACTTT	TRBJ1-6	TRBV9	.	.
CASSQEPFCRIYYGYTF	TGTGCCAGCAGCCAAGAACCATTTTGTAGGATTTACTATGGCTACACCTTC	TRBJ1-2	TRBV3-1/TRBV3-2	.	.
CATSDSRGGPNYGYTF	TGTGCCACCAGTGATTCCAGGGGGGGGCCTAACTATGGCTACACCTTC	TRBJ1-2	TRBV24-1	TRBD1	.
CASSIEDRVGGYTF	TGTGCCAGCAGTATAGAAGACAGGGTAGGGGGCTACACCTTC	TRBJ1-2	TRBV2	TRBD1	.
CASVPQVPSTDTQYF	TGTGCCAGCGTCCCTCAGGTTCCTAGCACAGATACGCAGTATTTT	TRBJ2-3	TRBV2	.	once